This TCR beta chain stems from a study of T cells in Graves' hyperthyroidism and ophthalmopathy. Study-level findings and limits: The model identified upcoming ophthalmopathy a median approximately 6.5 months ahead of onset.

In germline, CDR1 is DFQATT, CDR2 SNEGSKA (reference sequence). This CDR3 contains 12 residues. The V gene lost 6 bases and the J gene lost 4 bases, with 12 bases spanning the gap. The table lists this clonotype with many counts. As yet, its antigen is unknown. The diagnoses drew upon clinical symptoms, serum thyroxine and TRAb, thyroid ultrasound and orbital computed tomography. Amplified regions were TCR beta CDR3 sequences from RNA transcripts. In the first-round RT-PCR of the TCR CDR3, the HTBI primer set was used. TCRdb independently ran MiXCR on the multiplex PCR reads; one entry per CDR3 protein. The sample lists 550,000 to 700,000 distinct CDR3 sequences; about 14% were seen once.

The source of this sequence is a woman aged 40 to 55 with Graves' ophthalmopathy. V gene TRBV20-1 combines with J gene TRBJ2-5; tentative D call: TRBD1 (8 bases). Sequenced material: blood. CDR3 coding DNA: TGCAGTGCAAACAGGGGGGGAGAGACCCAGTACTTC. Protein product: CSANRGGETQYF.